This passage covers 8 T cell receptor beta chains from one sample sequenced in a study of cytomegalovirus exposure and HLA in healthy donors. This PCR relied on a set of 60 Vbeta primers and 13 Jbeta primers. Clones were sequenced by immunoSEQ multiplex PCR, and TCRdb holds only the in-frame ones, with some missing. In all, the sample yields about 39,000 clones. Sequenced material: PBMCs. The receptors were gathered from a woman in her twenties or thirties in good health and CMV-seropositive.

V usage is TRBV28 and J usage is TRBJ1-4; D call uncertain. Germline loops: CDR1 MDHEN, CDR2 SYDVKM. Trimming removed 5 bases from V and 5 bases from J, with 15 bases in between. The CDR3 spans 15 residues. In DNA form, the CDR3 reads TGTGCCAGCAGTCCGGCGAGGGATATCAATGAAAAACTGTTTTTT. Protein product: CASSPARDINEKLFF.

The rearrangement joins TRBV5-1 to TRBJ1-6; a weak D match, TRBD1 (5 bases). The V end was cut by 4 bases, the J end by 6 bases, with 17 bases between. The CDR3 runs 16 residues. Germline V gives CDR1 SGHRS, CDR2 YFSETQ. The CDR3 DNA sequence: TGCGCCAGCAGCGGGGACTGGGTCGGAGGTAATTCACCCCTCCACTTT. Translation gives CASSGDWVGGNSPLHF.

The chain joins TRBV29-1 to TRBJ2-6; the match to TRBD1 covers 7 bases. The germline V gene has CDR1 SQVTM and CDR2 ANQGSEA. This CDR3 comprises 15 residues. V lost 6 bases and J lost 1; bases outside the gene matches: 6. The CDR3 loop is CSVGTASSGANVLTF. Here the CDR3 DNA reads TGCAGCGTAGGGACAGCGTCGTCTGGGGCCAACGTCCTGACTTTC.

The chain is built from TRBV7-9 and TRBJ2-5, with D possibly TRBD2 on 5 matching bases. The CDR3 is 13 residues long. Per the germline V gene, CDR1 is SEHNR and CDR2 is FQNEAQ (reference sequence). With 0 bases removed from V and 4 bases from J, the gap between germline ends came to 6 bases. CDR3 nucleotides: TGTGCCAGCAGCTTAGCGGAGGTAGAGACCCAGTACTTC. Translation gives CASSLAEVETQYF.

The rearrangement links TRBV6-1 to TRBJ1-2, with D unclear. Trimming left V 1 base short and J 2 bases short, with 11 bases between. Germline CDR1 MNHNS, CDR2 SASEGT. The CDR3 sequence is 15 residues long. The CDR3 loop reads CASSEGIPGNYGYTF. Written as DNA, the CDR3 is TGTGCCAGCAGTGAAGGGATCCCGGGGAACTATGGCTACACCTTC.

Here the CDR3 DNA reads TGCGCCAGCAGCTTGGCCGTAGAGGAAAAACTGTTTTTT. The encoded protein is CASSLAVEEKLFF. The J gene is TRBJ1-4, the V gene TRBV5-1; D is unclear. Deletions cut 0 bases from V and 8 bases from J, with 8 bases between. The germline CDR1 and CDR2 sequences are SGHRS and YFSETQ. The CDR3 consists of 13 residues.

The gene calls are TRBV7-2 and TRBJ1-6, with no clear D. The V gene's germline CDR1 is SGHTA and CDR2 FQGNSA. The CDR3 runs to 14 residues. Trimming took 5 bases from V and 2 from J, leaving 7 bases between them. The CDR3 here is CASSLGAYNSPLHF. The CDR3 coding sequence is TGTGCCAGCAGCCTCGGAGCCTATAATTCACCCCTCCACTTT.

The rearrangement links TRBV15 to TRBJ2-6; TRBD1 agrees at 11 bases. This CDR3 is 18 amino acids long. V shed 3 bases, J shed 4 bases, and the junction held 8 bases outside the gene matches. Germline values: CDR1 LNHNV, CDR2 YYDKDF (reference sequence). CDR3 bases: TGTGCCACCAGCAGTCCGGGACAGGGGGTGTCCGGGGCCAACGTCCTGACTTTC. It is translated as CATSSPGQGVSGANVLTF.